Sequencing of this T cell receptor beta chain was carried out in a study of CD8+ T cells in alopecia areata. A word on this clone: The sample has other DNA sequences that encode this CDR3 too.

The germline CDR1 and CDR2 sequences are MNHEY and SMNVEV (reference sequence). The CDR3 consists of 13 residues. V was cut by 6 bases and J by 4 bases, with 12 bases left in between. RNA was extracted and reverse transcribed into cDNA as the sequencing template. Profiling relied on immunoSEQ multiplex PCR, and the TCRdb table lists in-frame clones only, not all of them. The sample gives about 150,000 clones, around 50% of which show up once; around 7% is in the top ten. The sequenced sample consisted of CD4+ T cells sorted from blood. This receptor was identified in a human donor with alopecia areata. The chain is built from TRBV27 and TRBJ2-5, with D possibly being TRBD2 (6 bases). CDR3 DNA sequence: TGTGCCAGCAGCCAGCGGGTAAGAGAGACCCAGTACTTC. This sequence encodes CASSQRVRETQYF.